One and the same sample provided the 22 T cell receptor beta chains below, sequenced in a study of blood T cell repertoires in COVID-19. The data were produced by immunoSEQ multiplex PCR, yet TCRdb's version contains in-frame clones alone and is incomplete. The sample contains 350,000 or so clones, about 88% of which appear only once. Sequencing used PBMCs or T cells enriched from blood (not recorded which). Receptors were obtained from a woman in her twenties or thirties who had been exposed to COVID-19.

The chain links TRBV24-1 to TRBJ1-5, with D possibly TRBD1 on 5 matching bases. The CDR3 is 14 residues long. Germline CDR1 and CDR2: KGHDR and SFDVKD. The V end was cut by 7 bases, the J end by 1 base, with 10 bases between. Here the CDR3 reads CATSSGHSNQPQHF. The CDR3 DNA is TGTGCCACCAGCTCAGGACACAGCAATCAGCCCCAGCATTTT.

The V call is TRBV11-2, the J call TRBJ2-1; 11 bases map to TRBD2. V shed 5 bases and J 7 bases; nucleotides not matched to a gene: 13. Germline CDR1 SGHAT, CDR2 FQNNGV. The CDR3 covers 17 residues. In DNA, the CDR3 is TGTGCCAGCAGCCGAGATCCCACTAGCGGGAGAACGAATGAGCAGTTCTTC. It is translated as CASSRDPTSGRTNEQFF.

The genes are TRBV28 and TRBJ2-2; 7 nucleotides agree with TRBD1. In germline, CDR1 is MDHEN, CDR2 SYDVKM. With V trimmed by 5 bases and J by 0 bases, 3 bases remained unmatched. This CDR3 has 15 residues. The CDR3: CASSPQGTNTGELFF. The CDR3 DNA follows: TGTGCCAGCAGTCCACAGGGGACGAACACCGGGGAGCTGTTTTTT.

This chain joins TRBV5-1 and TRBJ1-2; 8 nucleotides match TRBD1. J lost 5 bases, V lost 6 bases, and 3 bases had no gene match. The CDR3 length is 12 residues. In germline, CDR1 is SGHRS, CDR2 YFSETQ. The CDR3 spells CASMDRAYGYTF. The CDR3 DNA sequence: TGCGCCAGCATGGACAGGGCTTATGGCTACACCTTC.

The chain carries TRBV28 and TRBJ1-2; no reliable D call. The CDR3 covers 14 residues. The V end lost 3 bases, the J end lost 4 bases, and 12 bases lay between the germline ends. Germline CDR1 MDHEN, CDR2 SYDVKM. The CDR3 spells CASSFSTSGYGYTF. The CDR3 nucleotides read TGTGCCAGCAGTTTTTCCACCTCGGGCTATGGCTACACCTTC.

The chain has TRBV5-1 and TRBJ2-2; 7 bases align to TRBD2. CDR1 SGHRS and CDR2 YFSETQ come from the germline V gene. Trimming at V came to 0 bases and at J to 2 bases, leaving 10 bases not matched to a gene. The CDR3 has 18 residues. CDR3 in amino acids: CASSLALQPSGNTGELFF. CDR3 nucleotides: TGCGCCAGCAGCTTGGCCCTGCAGCCTAGCGGAAACACCGGGGAGCTGTTTTTT.

This chain joins TRBV10-1 and TRBJ1-5; D call uncertain. The CDR3 contains 13 residues. Trimming took off 4 bases at V and 4 bases at J, with 8 bases between the two ends. Germline values: CDR1 WNHNN, CDR2 SYGVQD (reference sequence). CDR3 bases: TGCGCCAGCAGTGCTTCGGTAAATCAGCCCCAGCATTTT. It encodes CASSASVNQPQHF.

J is TRBJ2-1 and V is TRBV28, with D possibly matching TRBD2 (6 bases). In germline, CDR1 is MDHEN, CDR2 SYDVKM. V shed 5 bases and J shed 2 bases, with 10 bases lying between them. The CDR3 extends over 14 amino acids. The CDR3 bases are TGTGCCAGCAGTCCCGGGGGTACCTACAATGAGCAGTTCTTC. This translates into CASSPGGTYNEQFF.

The chain joins TRBV6-5 to TRBJ1-1; D possibly corresponds to TRBD1 (6 bases). The V and J ends lost 5 bases and 1 base respectively, with 11 bases between them. Germline loops: CDR1 MNHEY, CDR2 SVGAGI. CDR3 length equals 14 residues. The CDR3 DNA reads as TGTGCCAGCAGTAGCCCAGGGGCGAACACTGAAGCTTTCTTT. Translating it yields CASSSPGANTEAFF.

This chain connects TRBV2 to TRBJ2-2, with 12 bases that match TRBD2. This CDR3 spans 15 amino acids. Losses at the gene ends were 5 bases for V and 6 bases for J; bases not matched to a gene: 4. CDR1 is SNHLY, CDR2 FYNNEI, per germline. CDR3 DNA: TGTGCCAGCAGTCTAGCGGGAGGGCCGGCCGGGGAGCTGTTTTTT. Translation gives CASSLAGGPAGELFF.

In regard to this clone: Additional DNA sequences in this sample encode the identical CDR3. The V call is TRBV19, the J call TRBJ2-1; no clear D gene. The germline CDR1 and CDR2 sequences are LNHDA and SQIVND (reference sequence). Trimming took 1 base from V and 3 from J, leaving 4 bases between them. This CDR3 is 13 amino acids long. CDR3 sequence reads: CASSIAGYNEQFF. DNA for the CDR3: TGTGCCAGTAGTATAGCGGGCTACAATGAGCAGTTCTTC.

This sequence joins TRBV5-8 and TRBJ2-7, with TRBD2 matching over 7 bases. V lost 2 bases, J lost 3 bases, and 5 bases stayed unmatched. The CDR3 spans 14 residues. Looked up from germline, CDR1 is SGHTS and CDR2 is YDEGEE. The CDR3 DNA is TGTGCCAGCAGCTTAGCGGGATGGAACTACGAGCAGTACTTC. Translated, it gives CASSLAGWNYEQYF.

The V and J genes are TRBV12-5 and TRBJ2-2, with TRBD2 matching 10 bases. This CDR3 contains 16 residues. CDR1 LGHNT and CDR2 FRNRAP come from the germline V gene. The V gene end was trimmed by 5 bases and the J gene end by 1 base; junction bases not matched to a gene: 4. CDR3 sequence: CASGRTSGGNTGELFF. CDR3 sequence (DNA): TGTGCTAGTGGTCGGACTAGCGGAGGGAACACCGGGGAGCTGTTTTTT.

V is TRBV7-2 and J is TRBJ2-6, with 7 bases aligning to TRBD2. Germline V gives CDR1 SGHTA, CDR2 FQGNSA. There are 17 residues in the CDR3. V was clipped by 5 bases and J by 0 bases; unmatched bases: 7. CDR3 in DNA: TGTGCCAGCAGCCGGGACTATAGCAGCTCTGGGGCCAACGTCCTGACTTTC. Translation: CASSRDYSSSGANVLTF.

This chain uses TRBV29-1 with TRBJ1-1, with 7 bases lining up with TRBD1. CDR1 SQVTM and CDR2 ANQGSEA come from the germline V gene. The CDR3 is made up of 12 amino acids. V dropped 7 bases and J dropped 8; count of bases not matched to a gene: 10. This CDR3 is CSAHLRGQEAFF. The CDR3 DNA reads as TGCAGCGCCCATCTGAGGGGACAGGAAGCTTTCTTT.

V and J are TRBV13 and TRBJ1-6, with D maybe TRBD1 (6 bases). This CDR3 has 16 residues. Trimming took 6 bases from V and 0 from J, leaving 12 bases between them. From germline, CDR1 is PRHDT and CDR2 FYEKMQ (reference sequence). This CDR3 is CASSPGTLSYNSPLHF. CDR3 DNA sequence: TGTGCCAGCAGTCCGGGGACACTCTCCTATAATTCACCCCTCCACTTT.

This chain joins TRBV7-9 and TRBJ2-7; 12 positions agree with TRBD2. Losses at the gene ends were 5 bases for V and 0 bases for J; bases not matched to a gene: 5. Germline V lookup: CDR1 SEHNR, CDR2 FQNEAQ (reference sequence). The CDR3 loop spans 16 amino acids. The CDR3, as DNA: TGTGCCAGCAGCCCCCGGACTAGCGGGACCTCCTACGAGCAGTACTTC. Translating it yields CASSPRTSGTSYEQYF.

V is TRBV5-1 and J is TRBJ2-7; 13 nucleotides align to TRBD2. Germline V gene data show CDR1 as SGHRS and CDR2 as YFSETQ. Trimming removed 4 bases from V and 2 bases from J; junction bases left unmatched: 6. The CDR3 length is 16 residues. DNA of the CDR3: TGCGCCAGCAGCCCACAGACTAGCGGGAGGCCCTACGAGCAGTACTTC. This codes for CASSPQTSGRPYEQYF.

Points on this clone: Other nucleotide sequences from this sample produce the same CDR3. The chain has TRBV7-9 and TRBJ2-7; D unresolved. Germline loops: CDR1 SEHNR, CDR2 FQNEAQ (reference sequence). V was shortened by 1 base and J by 4 bases, with 11 bases between the two germline ends. This CDR3 comprises 14 residues. The CDR3 DNA reads TGTGCCAGCAGCTTAGGAGGAACCAGTTACGAGCAGTACTTC. Encoded protein: CASSLGGTSYEQYF.

The chain carries TRBV10-2 and TRBJ2-2; 7 bases are shared with TRBD1. From germline, CDR1 is WSHSY and CDR2 SAAADI. The CDR3 length is 14 residues. Trimming removed 5 bases from V and 4 bases from J; junction bases left unmatched: 4. The CDR3 region is CASSRDSTTGELFF. The DNA for the CDR3 is TGCGCCAGCAGTAGGGACAGTACCACCGGGGAGCTGTTTTTT.

The chain employs TRBV11-3 and TRBJ2-5; 7 bases align to TRBD2. The CDR3 has 16 residues. CDR1 SGHNT and CDR2 YENEEA come from the germline V gene. Trimming took 1 base from V and 1 from J; bases not matched to a gene: 6. The CDR3 nucleotides are TGTGCCAGCAGCTTAGCGCTAGCGGAATCCCAAGAGACCCAGTACTTC. This encodes CASSLALAESQETQYF.

The CDR3 is CASSPLLGSTDTQYF. The CDR3 DNA sequence: TGCGCCAGCAGCCCCTTACTAGGAAGCACAGATACGCAGTATTTT. J is TRBJ2-3 and V is TRBV5-1; the D gene is possibly TRBD2 (5 bases). V was pared by 4 bases and J by 0 bases, with 12 bases between. The CDR3 is 15 residues long. CDR1 and CDR2 from the germline V gene are SGHRS and YFSETQ.